The 4 T cell receptor beta chains in this list originate from one sample, sequenced in a study of chemoradiotherapy in HPV16-positive cancers. The table came from immunoSEQ multiplex PCR; TCRdb's copy has only in-frame clones and leaves some out. The data hold more than 2,500 clones, with over 60% observed a single time. This sample was taken from a patient who underwent chemoradiotherapy. Source of these receptors: a human donor with HPV-associated anogenital cancer.

The CDR3 is CASSFTGASNEKLFF. The CDR3 bases are TGTGCCAGCAGTTTCACGGGGGCGTCTAATGAAAAACTGTTTTTT. V usage is TRBV28 and J usage is TRBJ1-4; TRBD1 is a possible D gene (6 bases). The germline V gene has CDR1 MDHEN and CDR2 SYDVKM. CDR3 length equals 15 residues. Trimming shortened V by 3 bases and J by 3 bases, and 11 bases separated the two germline ends.

The chain has TRBV7-2 and TRBJ2-3, with TRBD2 matching 7 bases. The CDR3 has 17 residues. The germline V gene has CDR1 SGHTA and CDR2 FQGNSA. V shed 3 bases and J 2 bases; nucleotides not matched to a gene: 11. CDR3 bases: TGTGCCAGCAGCTTCCTCGGTAGGGGACTACACACAGATACGCAGTATTTT. It yields the protein CASSFLGRGLHTDTQYF.

V is TRBV5-1 and J is TRBJ2-1, with 8 bases aligning to TRBD1. In germline, CDR1 is SGHRS, CDR2 YFSETQ. The CDR3 runs to 15 residues. V dropped 0 bases and J dropped 4; count of bases not matched to a gene: 3. The CDR3 protein is CASSLGQGRYNEQFF. DNA for the CDR3: TGCGCCAGCAGCTTGGGACAGGGGAGGTACAATGAGCAGTTCTTC. Drawing the rest from reference TRBV5-1 and TRBJ2-1, the complete variable domain is KAGVTQTPRYLIKTRGQQVTLSCSPISGHRSVSWYQQTPGQGLQFLFEYFSETQRNKGNFPGRFSGRQFSNSRSEMNVSTLELGDSALYLCASSLGQGRYNEQFFGPGTRLTVL.

The V and J genes are TRBV4-1 and TRBJ2-1; the D is unclear. The CDR3 runs to 18 residues. V lost 2 bases to trimming and J lost 0 bases, with 17 bases between them. In germline, CDR1 is MGHRA, CDR2 YSYEKL. DNA for the CDR3: TGCGCCAGCAGCCAACTCGATATTTTGCCTAGCTCCTACAATGAGCAGTTCTTC. It specifies CASSQLDILPSSYNEQFF.